This T cell receptor (beta chain) was captured by sequencing in a study of cytomegalovirus exposure and HLA in healthy donors. Study results and caveats: Likely technical artifact: a cluster of highly shared sequence variants. When the data were analyzed later, several of the most significant clusters appeared to be linked to common viral pathogens.

CDR3 length: 13 residues. V gave up 8 bases and J gave up 6 bases, with 13 bases separating them. The germline V gene encodes CDR1 MDHEN and CDR2 SYDVKM. The PCR contained 60 Vbeta and 13 Jbeta primers. TCRdb keeps only in-frame clones here, not all; method: immunoSEQ multiplex PCR. The sample has about 110,000 clones; roughly 76% are singletons. This clone was detected once. Its antigen is not identified. This TCR was sampled from a woman aged 50 to 65 in good health and CMV-seropositive. Source material: PBMCs. V gene TRBV28 combines with J gene TRBJ2-2; D might be TRBD1 (5 bases). The CDR3 nucleotides read TGTGCCAGCGTCAGGGCAGTCGCCGGGGAGCTGTTTTTT. Translation gives CASVRAVAGELFF.